This T cell receptor beta chain was sequenced during a study of cytomegalovirus exposure and HLA in healthy donors. Study-wide points: According to the study, around 150 TCR beta chains were cytomegalovirus-associated. A later analysis found common viral pathogens apparently linked to several of the most significant clusters.

The PCR had 60 Vbeta and 13 Jbeta primers. TCRdb's table, derived via immunoSEQ multiplex PCR, lists solely in-frame clones and lacks some. Here the sample spans about 140,000 clones, just under 85% being singletons. As to this clone: No antigen is known for it.

The CDR3 contains 15 residues. Trimming left V 1 base short and J 2 bases short, with 12 bases between. CDR1 and CDR2 (germline): SGHAT, FQNNGV. The sample taken for sequencing was PBMCs. The rearrangement links TRBV11-2 to TRBJ2-7; tentative D call: TRBD1 (5 bases). The sequence was obtained from a woman between 40 and 50 years old in good health and CMV-seronegative. The DNA of the CDR3 is TGTGCCAGCAGCTTAGTACCAGGGTCTCCCTACGAGCAGTACTTC. The encoded protein is CASSLVPGSPYEQYF.